This section outlines one T cell receptor beta chain sequence together with its context. The antigen is undetermined. Profiling relied on immunoSEQ multiplex PCR, and the TCRdb table lists in-frame clones only, not all of them. The sample lists 150,000 or so clones, roughly 91% occurring once. The CDR3 contains 14 residues. Germline-derived CDR1 and CDR2 are SNHLY and FYNNEI. Trimming left V 5 bases short and J 1 base short, with 11 bases between. This entry is derived from a study of T cell responses to AZD1222 COVID-19 vaccine. Findings and limits, study-wide: Donors were chiefly white British, with a greater number of females, and clonal diversity was perhaps underestimated. As reported, nearly half of all spike-specific TCRs target variant regions that are unmutated.

The J gene is TRBJ1-1, the V gene TRBV2; no reliable D call. This clonotype was sampled from an adult in good health. This specimen consisted of peripheral blood, obtained on day 0 of AZD1222 vaccination. CDR3: CASSPRKGNTEAFF. The CDR3 bases are TGTGCCAGCAGTCCAAGAAAAGGGAACACTGAAGCTTTCTTT.